These 2 T cell receptor beta chains originate from one sample sequenced in a study of T cell changes during pregnancy in multiple sclerosis. Sequencing was performed with immunoSEQ multiplex PCR; in TCRdb, only in-frame clones are kept and a portion is missing. The sample holds about 59,000 clones; around 90% are singletons and the top ten take approximately 0.9%. Sequencing used peripheral blood, obtained before pregnancy. The receptors come from a female donor with multiple sclerosis, enrolled in a pregnancy study.

The chain uses TRBV10-3 and TRBJ2-7; TRBD1 agrees at 7 bases. The length of the CDR3 is 16 residues. In germline, CDR1 is ENHRY, CDR2 SYGVKD. The J segment lost 0 bases and the V segment lost 2 bases, leaving 7 bases of the junction unmatched. The chain's CDR3 is CAISESGTEPSYEQYF. The CDR3 DNA reads as TGTGCCATCAGTGAGAGTGGGACAGAGCCCTCCTACGAGCAGTACTTC.

The chain joins TRBV14 to TRBJ1-1; 11 nucleotides match TRBD1. CDR1 is SGHDN, CDR2 FVKESK, per germline. The CDR3 runs 15 residues. The ends lost 8 bases at V and 7 bases at J; junction bases unmatched: 12. The CDR3 region is CASSMDRGLVSEAFF. CDR3 bases: TGTGCCAGCTCTATGGACAGGGGGCTTGTAAGTGAAGCTTTCTTT.